This record covers a single T cell receptor (beta chain). Data came from immunoSEQ multiplex PCR; TCRdb stores just in-frame clones and leaves some out. Among some 130,000 clones listed, 86% were seen once. The sample is drawn from a study of blood T cell repertoires in COVID-19. This CDR3 is built from 18 residues. Germline CDR1 is SGHTA and CDR2 is FQGNSA. V shed 4 bases, J shed 2 bases, and the junction held 13 bases outside the gene matches. Sample: PBMCs or T cells enriched from blood (not recorded which). The chain links TRBV7-2 to TRBJ2-3; 9 nucleotides match TRBD2. This TCR derives from a man over 45 who had recovered from COVID-19. In DNA, the CDR3 is TGTGCCAGCAGCTCCTACCCAGTGGCGGGAGGGACCACAGATACGCAGTATTTT. Protein sequence: CASSSYPVAGGTTDTQYF.